The rows below give T cell receptor beta chains drawn from one sample of a study of T cell repertoires in cytomegalovirus infection. Each CDR3 protein is one row after TCRdb ran MiXCR on the reads. Of some 180,000 distinct CDR3 sequences in the sample, about 18% were seen once. The sequenced sample was CD8+ T cells from PBMCs. All receptors derive from a human donor in good health (CMV status not recorded). Some clones in this sample may be carry-over from other donors' samples. Each CDR3 is given with its conserved first and last residue. Fields, in order: V gene, clone size, J gene, D gene, CDR3 protein, CDR3 DNA. D genes are given only for firm matches. The size entry is marked missing in some rows and otherwise reads once, few, many or a size class.

TRBV19	.	TRBJ1-1	.	CASSMGPTTEAFF	TGTGCCAGTAGTATGGGCCCAACCACTGAAGCTTTCTTT
TRBV7-8	many	TRBJ2-3	.	CASRYSGTSTDTQYF	TGTGCCAGCAGGTATAGCGGAACTAGCACAGATACGCAGTATTTT
TRBV11-2	.	TRBJ1-2	TRBD1	CASSHGQGATYYGYTF	TGTGCCAGCAGCCATGGACAGGGGGCTACCTACTATGGCTACACCTTC
TRBV4-1	.	TRBJ1-1	TRBD1	CASSQGRDRETEAFF	TGCGCCAGCAGCCAAGGTAGGGACAGGGAGACTGAAGCTTTCTTT
TRBV6-2/TRBV6-3	.	TRBJ2-7	.	CASSYGGFSSHEQYF	TGTGCCAGCAGTTACGGAGGGTTTAGTTCCCACGAGCAGTACTTC
TRBV7-2	few	TRBJ2-7	TRBD1	CASSLVGQGAYEQYF	TGTGCCAGCAGCTTAGTGGGACAGGGGGCTTACGAGCAGTACTTC
TRBV20-1	few	TRBJ2-2	.	CSARPGVGRTNTGELFF	TGCAGTGCTAGACCAGGTGTTGGCCGAACGAACACCGGGGAGCTGTTTTTT
TRBV29-1	.	TRBJ2-7	.	CSVREGAWGEQYF	TGCAGCGTTAGAGAAGGGGCCTGGGGCGAGCAGTACTTC
TRBV7-2	.	TRBJ2-7	TRBD1	CASSSWTGPYEQYF	TGTGCCAGCAGCTCCTGGACAGGGCCCTACGAGCAGTACTTC
TRBV28	few	TRBJ2-5	.	CASSFLPAQETQYF	TGTGCCAGCAGTTTTTTGCCAGCCCAAGAGACCCAGTACTTC
TRBV7-9	many	TRBJ2-1	.	CASSLWDLNSYNEQFF	TGTGCCAGCAGCTTATGGGACCTTAACTCCTACAATGAGCAGTTCTTC
TRBV29-1	.	TRBJ1-2	.	CSVLEGGLRGRGGYTF	TGCAGCGTTCTTGAGGGCGGCCTCCGTGGGAGGGGGGGCTACACCTTC
TRBV28	.	TRBJ2-7	TRBD1	CASSPGQGRQYF	TGTGCCAGCAGTCCCGGACAGGGACGGCAGTACTTC
TRBV6-5	few	TRBJ2-1	TRBD1	CASSPTGGSYNEQFF	TGTGCCAGCAGTCCTACAGGGGGTTCCTACAATGAGCAGTTCTTC
TRBV6-2/TRBV6-3	.	TRBJ1-2	.	CASSPIGRNYGYTF	TGTGCCAGCAGCCCCATAGGACGGAACTATGGCTACACCTTC
TRBV27	few	TRBJ2-1	TRBD2	CASSPGGGFENEQFF	TGTGCCAGCAGTCCCGGGGGGGGCTTCGAGAATGAGCAGTTCTTC
TRBV7-6	.	TRBJ1-1	.	CASSFSMGLVTEAFF	TGTGCCAGCAGCTTTTCGATGGGGCTGGTCACTGAAGCTTTCTTT
TRBV6-6	.	TRBJ2-1	TRBD2	CASSRPGGGNEQFF	TGTGCCAGCAGTCGGCCGGGGGGAGGAAATGAGCAGTTCTTC
TRBV6-2/TRBV6-3	few	TRBJ2-1	.	CASSYSGSGEFF	TGTGCCAGCAGTTACTCCGGGTCCGGGGAGTTCTTC
TRBV6-2/TRBV6-3	.	TRBJ1-2	.	CASSYSTGGEMINYGYTF	TGTGCCAGCAGTTACTCGACGGGCGGTGAGATGATCAACTATGGCTACACCTTC